This T cell receptor (beta chain) derives from a study of control samples from healthy donors and cancer patients. The CDR3 runs to 14 residues. Sequencing was performed with immunoSEQ multiplex PCR; in TCRdb, only in-frame clones are kept and a portion is missing. This sample has 150,000 to 200,000 clones, with about 91% found just once. Specimen: blood. The clonotype comes from a woman aged 40-49 years in good health. This rearrangement joins TRBV21-1 to TRBJ2-1. TRBV21-1 is an annotated pseudogene. This CDR3 is CASPPVSGRDEQFF. The CDR3, as DNA: TGTGCCAGCCCCCCCGTTAGTGGTAGGGATGAGCAGTTCTTC.